This T cell receptor (beta chain) is from a study of cytomegalovirus exposure and HLA in healthy donors. Use of 60 Vbeta and 13 Jbeta primers characterized the PCR. TCRdb keeps only in-frame clones here, not all; method: immunoSEQ multiplex PCR. The sample carries 180,000 or so clones, roughly 85% recorded once. Trimming took 4 bases from V and 4 from J, leaving 8 bases between them. Germline values: CDR1 SGHRS, CDR2 YFSETQ. This CDR3 contains 13 residues. This clone occurred once. The clonotype comes from a man younger than 35 in good health and CMV-seropositive. The chain links TRBV5-1 to TRBJ1-4, with D tentatively TRBD1 (5 bases). The sequenced sample consisted of PBMCs. In nucleotides, the CDR3 is TGCGCCAGCAGCGGGGGGGTTAATGAAAAACTGTTTTTT. It translates to CASSGGVNEKLFF.